The entry that follows covers one T cell receptor (beta chain) sequence. Its antigen is still unknown. The CDR3 loop spans 16 amino acids. The V gene end was trimmed by 3 bases and the J gene end by 4 bases; junction bases not matched to a gene: 6. CDR1 LNHDA and CDR2 SQIVND come from the germline V gene (reference sequence). This sample was included in a study of T cell responses to AZD1222 COVID-19 vaccine. General study points: Spike-specific TCR breadth and depth were elevated following two AZD1222 doses.

The method was immunoSEQ multiplex PCR; TCRdb's version includes in-frame clones alone and lacks a portion of them. This repertoire shows about 150,000 clones, 90% found once; its top ten account for about 5.9%. Sequencing was performed on peripheral blood, taken 28 days after the second AZD1222 dose. The rearrangement uses TRBV19 and TRBJ1-3, with TRBD1 matching 10 bases. The sequence derives from an adult who received the AZD1222 COVID-19 vaccine. The CDR3, as DNA: TGTGCCAGTAGTATCCGACAGGGGGCAGGGGGAAACACCATATATTTT. This gives the protein CASSIRQGAGGNTIYF.